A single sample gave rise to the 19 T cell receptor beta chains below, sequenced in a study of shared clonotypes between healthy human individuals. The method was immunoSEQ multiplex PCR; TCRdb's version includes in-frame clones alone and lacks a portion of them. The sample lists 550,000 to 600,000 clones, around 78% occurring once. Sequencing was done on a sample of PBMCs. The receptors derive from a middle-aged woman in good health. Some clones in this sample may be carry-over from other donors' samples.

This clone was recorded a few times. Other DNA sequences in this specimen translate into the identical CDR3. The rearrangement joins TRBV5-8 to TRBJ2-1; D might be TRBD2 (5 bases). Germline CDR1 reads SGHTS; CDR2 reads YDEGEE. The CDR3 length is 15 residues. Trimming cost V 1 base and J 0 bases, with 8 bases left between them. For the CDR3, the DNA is TGTGCCAGCAGCTTGACGGGGAGCTCCTACAATGAGCAGTTCTTC. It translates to CASSLTGSSYNEQFF.

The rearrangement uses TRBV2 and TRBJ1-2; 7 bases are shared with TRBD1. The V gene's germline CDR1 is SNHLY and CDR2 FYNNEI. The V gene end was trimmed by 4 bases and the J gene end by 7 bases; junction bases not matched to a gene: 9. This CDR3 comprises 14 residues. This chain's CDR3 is CASSVDQGVLGYTF. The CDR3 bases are TGTGCCAGCAGTGTAGACCAGGGGGTTCTTGGCTACACCTTC.

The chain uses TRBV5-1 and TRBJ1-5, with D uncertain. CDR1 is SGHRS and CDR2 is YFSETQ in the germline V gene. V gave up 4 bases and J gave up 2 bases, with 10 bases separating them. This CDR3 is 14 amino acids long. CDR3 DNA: TGCGCCAGCAGCGAGGGAAACGGCAATCAGCCCCAGCATTTT. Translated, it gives CASSEGNGNQPQHF.

Here the CDR3 DNA reads TGTGCCAGCAGCCGACCGACCAAGGGACTAGCGGATTGGGTTGAGCAGTTCTTC. Translation gives CASSRPTKGLADWVEQFF. The chain uses TRBV5-8 and TRBJ2-1; TRBD2 matches 11 bases. The CDR3 length is 18 residues. CDR1 is SGHTS, CDR2 YDEGEE, per germline. J gave up 9 bases and V 4 bases, and 18 bases lay outside the gene matches.

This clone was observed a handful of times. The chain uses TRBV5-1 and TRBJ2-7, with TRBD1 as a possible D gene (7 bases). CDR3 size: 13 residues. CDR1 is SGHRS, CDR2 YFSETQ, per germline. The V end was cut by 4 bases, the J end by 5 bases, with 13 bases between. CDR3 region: CASSGGTANEQYF. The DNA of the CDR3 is TGCGCCAGCAGCGGCGGGACAGCAAACGAGCAGTACTTC.

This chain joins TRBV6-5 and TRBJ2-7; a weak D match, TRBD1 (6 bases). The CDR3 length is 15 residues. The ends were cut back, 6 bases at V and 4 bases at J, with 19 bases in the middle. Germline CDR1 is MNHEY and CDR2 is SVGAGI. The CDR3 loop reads CASRSFPSTGYEQYF. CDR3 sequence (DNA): TGTGCCAGCAGGTCCTTTCCCTCTACAGGGTACGAGCAGTACTTC.

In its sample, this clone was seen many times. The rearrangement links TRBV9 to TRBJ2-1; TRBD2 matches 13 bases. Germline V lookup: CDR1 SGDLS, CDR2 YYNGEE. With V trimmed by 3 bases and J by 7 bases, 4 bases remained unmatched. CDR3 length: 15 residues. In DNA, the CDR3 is TGTGCCAGCAGCGGGACTAGCGGGAGTCGGAATGAGCAGTTCTTC. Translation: CASSGTSGSRNEQFF.

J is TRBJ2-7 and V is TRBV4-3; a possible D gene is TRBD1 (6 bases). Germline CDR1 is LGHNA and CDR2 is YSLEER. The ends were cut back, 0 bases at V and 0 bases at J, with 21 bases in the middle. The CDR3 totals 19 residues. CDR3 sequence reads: CASSQERGPVGAISYEQYF. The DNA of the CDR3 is TGCGCCAGCAGCCAAGAGAGGGGTCCCGTGGGGGCCATCTCCTACGAGCAGTACTTC.

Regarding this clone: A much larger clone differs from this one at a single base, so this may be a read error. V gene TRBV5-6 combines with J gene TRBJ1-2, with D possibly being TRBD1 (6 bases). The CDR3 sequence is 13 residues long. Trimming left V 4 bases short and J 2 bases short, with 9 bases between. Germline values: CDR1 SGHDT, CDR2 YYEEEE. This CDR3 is CASSRDTNYGYTF. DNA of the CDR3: TGTGCCAGCAGCCGGGACACCAACTATGGCTACACCTTC.

The CDR3 here is CASSLVGSLSNQPQHF. The CDR3, as DNA: TGTGCCAGCAGTTTAGTAGGGTCCCTTAGCAATCAGCCCCAGCATTTT. This chain joins TRBV28 and TRBJ1-5; unclear D gene. The germline V gene encodes CDR1 MDHEN and CDR2 SYDVKM. This CDR3 spans 16 amino acids. Between the trimmed V and J ends, which lost 2 bases and 0 bases, there was a span of 11 bases.

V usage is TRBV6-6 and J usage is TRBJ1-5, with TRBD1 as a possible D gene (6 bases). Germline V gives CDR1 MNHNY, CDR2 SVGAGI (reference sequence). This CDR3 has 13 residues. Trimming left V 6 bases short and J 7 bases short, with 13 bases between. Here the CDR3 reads CASRTGGAQPQHF. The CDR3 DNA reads TGTGCCAGCAGAACCGGGGGGGCCCAGCCCCAGCATTTT.

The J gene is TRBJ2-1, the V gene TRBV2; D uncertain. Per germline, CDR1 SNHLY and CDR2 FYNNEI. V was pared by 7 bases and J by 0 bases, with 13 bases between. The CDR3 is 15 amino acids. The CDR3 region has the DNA TGTGCCAGCAAGTTGGGCGGTAACTCCTACAATGAGCAGTTCTTC. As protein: CASKLGGNSYNEQFF.

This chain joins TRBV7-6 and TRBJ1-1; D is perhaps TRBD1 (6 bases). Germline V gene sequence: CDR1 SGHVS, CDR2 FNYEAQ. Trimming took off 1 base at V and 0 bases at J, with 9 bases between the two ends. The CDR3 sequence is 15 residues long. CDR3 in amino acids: CASSLGGDMNTEAFF. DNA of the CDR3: TGTGCCAGCAGCTTAGGAGGGGACATGAACACTGAAGCTTTCTTT.

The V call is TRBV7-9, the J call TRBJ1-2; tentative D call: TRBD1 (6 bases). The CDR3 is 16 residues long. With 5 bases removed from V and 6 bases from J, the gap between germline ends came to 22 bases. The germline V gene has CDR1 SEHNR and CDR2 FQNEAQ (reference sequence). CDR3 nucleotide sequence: TGTGCCAGCAGCCGATTTCCCGGGGGGCTAACGGATGGCTACACCTTC. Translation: CASSRFPGGLTDGYTF.

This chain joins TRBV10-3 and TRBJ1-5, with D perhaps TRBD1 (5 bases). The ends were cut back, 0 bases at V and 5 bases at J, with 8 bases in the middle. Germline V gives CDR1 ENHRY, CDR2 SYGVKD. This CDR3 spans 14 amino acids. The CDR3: CAISESSGDQPQHF. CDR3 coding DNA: TGTGCCATCAGTGAGTCGTCGGGGGATCAGCCCCAGCATTTT.

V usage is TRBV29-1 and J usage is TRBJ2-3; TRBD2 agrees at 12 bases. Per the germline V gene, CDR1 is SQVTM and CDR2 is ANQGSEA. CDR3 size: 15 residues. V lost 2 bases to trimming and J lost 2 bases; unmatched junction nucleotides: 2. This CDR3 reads CSVERLAGVTDTQYF. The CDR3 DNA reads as TGCAGCGTTGAAAGACTAGCGGGAGTCACAGATACGCAGTATTTT.

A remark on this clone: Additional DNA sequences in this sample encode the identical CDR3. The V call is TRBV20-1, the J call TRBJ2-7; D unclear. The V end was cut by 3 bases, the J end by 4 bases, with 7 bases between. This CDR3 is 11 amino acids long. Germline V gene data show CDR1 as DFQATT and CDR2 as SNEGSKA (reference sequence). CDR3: CSARGIYEQYF. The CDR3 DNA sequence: TGCAGTGCTAGGGGCATATACGAGCAGTACTTC.

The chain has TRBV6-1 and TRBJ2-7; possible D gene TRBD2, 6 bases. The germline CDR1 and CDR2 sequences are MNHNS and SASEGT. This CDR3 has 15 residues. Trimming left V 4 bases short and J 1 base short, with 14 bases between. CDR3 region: CASSVRLDSSYEQYF. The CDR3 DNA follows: TGTGCCAGCAGTGTAAGACTAGACTCTTCCTACGAGCAGTACTTC.

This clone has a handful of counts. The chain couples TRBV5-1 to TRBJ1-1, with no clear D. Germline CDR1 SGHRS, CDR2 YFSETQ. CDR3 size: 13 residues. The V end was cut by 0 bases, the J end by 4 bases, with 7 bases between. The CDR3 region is CASSLERSTEAFF. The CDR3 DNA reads TGCGCCAGCAGCTTGGAAAGGAGCACTGAAGCTTTCTTT.